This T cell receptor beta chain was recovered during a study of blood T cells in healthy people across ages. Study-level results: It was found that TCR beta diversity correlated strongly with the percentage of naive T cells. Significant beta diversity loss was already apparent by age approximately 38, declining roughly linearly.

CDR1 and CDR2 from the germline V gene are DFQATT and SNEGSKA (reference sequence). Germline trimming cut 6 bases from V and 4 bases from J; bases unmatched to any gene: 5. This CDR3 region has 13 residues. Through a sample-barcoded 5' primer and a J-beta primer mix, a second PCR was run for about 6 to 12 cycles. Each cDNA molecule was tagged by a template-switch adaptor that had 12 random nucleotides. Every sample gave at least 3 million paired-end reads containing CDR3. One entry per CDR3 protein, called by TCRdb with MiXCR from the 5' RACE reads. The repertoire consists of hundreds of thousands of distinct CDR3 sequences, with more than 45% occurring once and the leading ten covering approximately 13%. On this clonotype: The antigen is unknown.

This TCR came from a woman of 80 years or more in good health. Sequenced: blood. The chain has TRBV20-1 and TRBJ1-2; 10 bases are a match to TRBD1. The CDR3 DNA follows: TGCAGTGCCGGGACAGGGGCTCCCTATGGCTACACCTTC. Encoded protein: CSAGTGAPYGYTF.